These 10 T cell receptor beta chains were all obtained from the same sample, sequenced in a study of vaccination effects on CD4 cells after COVID-19. Within the ViraFEST assay, antigen-specific CD4+ T cells underwent expansion with viral peptide pools prior to sequencing. After roughly 10 days in culture, the CD4+ T cells were isolated. It was two doses of either the BNT162b2 or mRNA-1273 vaccine that participants received. Produced via immunoSEQ multiplex PCR; TCRdb's table is partial and in-frame only. The data contain 29,000 or so clones, roughly 74% of them singletons. What these receptors recognize is not known. Sequenced here: CD4+ T cells from PBMCs cultured with HCoV-OC43 spike peptides, sampled after COVID-19 vaccination. Subset indicated: HCoV-OC43 spike overlapping peptide pool stimulation. All receptors derive from a human donor who received a COVID-19 vaccine.

This clone was recorded only once. The V gene is TRBV19, the J gene TRBJ2-4, with D possibly being TRBD1 (6 bases). From germline, CDR1 is LNHDA and CDR2 SQIVND (reference sequence). There are 15 residues in the CDR3. V gave up 9 bases and J gave up 4 bases, with 19 bases separating them. The CDR3 DNA reads as TGTGCCAGCGCGAAAACGACAGGAGGAAAAAACATTCAGTACTTC. It translates to CASAKTTGGKNIQYF.

This clone was found a few times. This chain connects TRBV10-2 to TRBJ2-1, with 9 bases aligning to TRBD1. J was trimmed by 4 bases and V by 7 bases; bases with no gene match: 5. This CDR3 region has 14 residues. Per germline, CDR1 WSHSY and CDR2 SAAADI. The CDR3 nucleotides are TGCGCCAGCATTGACAGGGGGTTTTACAATGAGCAGTTCTTC. This translates into CASIDRGFYNEQFF.

V is TRBV2 and J is TRBJ1-6; D remains ambiguous. CDR1 and CDR2 from the germline V gene are SNHLY and FYNNEI. V was pared by 1 base and J by 7 bases, with 11 bases between. There are 15 residues in the CDR3. The DNA of the CDR3 is TGTGCCAGCAGTGAAGTGAGGGCACGCAATTCACCCCTCCACTTT. It specifies CASSEVRARNSPLHF.

This clone was found a few times. The gene calls are TRBV24-1 and TRBJ1-2; 11 bases are a match to TRBD1. Germline values: CDR1 KGHDR, CDR2 SFDVKD. The CDR3 consists of 16 residues. V lost 3 bases, J lost 7 bases, and 9 bases stayed unmatched. CDR3 nucleotide sequence: TGTGCCACCAGTGATGGAGGACAGGGGGCGCTTGGTGGCTACACCTTC. This gives the protein CATSDGGQGALGGYTF.

The V gene is TRBV4-1, the J gene TRBJ2-3, with no clear D. The CDR3 sequence is 15 residues long. V gave up 10 bases and J gave up 1 base, with 18 bases separating them. From germline, CDR1 is MGHRA and CDR2 YSYEKL. The CDR3 DNA follows: TGCGCCACGGGCCCCCTCCCTACGGGCACAGATACGCAGTATTTT. Its translation is CATGPLPTGTDTQYF.

V usage is TRBV18 and J usage is TRBJ2-5; 9 bases map to TRBD2. CDR1 and CDR2 from the germline V gene are KGHSH and LQKENI. This CDR3 contains 16 residues. J gave up 5 bases and V 3 bases, and 10 bases lay outside the gene matches. The CDR3 sequence is CASSPRGLAMGETQYF. For the CDR3, the DNA is TGTGCCAGCTCACCGCGGGGACTAGCAATGGGGGAGACCCAGTACTTC.

The V call is TRBV10-3, the J call TRBJ1-5, with TRBD1 identical over 8 bases. V gave up 3 bases and J gave up 4 bases; unmatched junction bases: 5. Germline lookup yields CDR1 ENHRY and CDR2 SYGVKD. The CDR3 covers 15 residues. The CDR3 nucleotides read TGTGCCATCAGTGATAGGACAGGGACTAATCAGCCCCAGCATTTT. Its translation is CAISDRTGTNQPQHF.

Only a few counts were recorded for this clone. This chain connects TRBV7-8 to TRBJ1-1; TRBD1 might be the D (5 bases). V lost 5 bases, J lost 1 base, and 14 bases lay in between. The CDR3 contains 15 residues. The V gene's germline CDR1 is SGHVS and CDR2 FQNEAQ. Here the CDR3 DNA reads TGTGCCAGCAGCGCCAGGGCGTTTGGGAACACTGAAGCTTTCTTT. Its translation: CASSARAFGNTEAFF.

This chain connects TRBV5-1 to TRBJ2-5; the match to TRBD2 covers 8 bases. Germline CDR1 reads SGHRS; CDR2 reads YFSETQ. The CDR3 extends over 15 amino acids. V lost 1 base to trimming and J lost 5 bases; unmatched junction nucleotides: 7. The CDR3 loop is CASSLSGTSSETQYF. The CDR3 DNA sequence: TGCGCCAGCAGCTTGTCCGGGACTAGTAGCGAGACCCAGTACTTC.

The chain has TRBV2 and TRBJ1-5; D might be TRBD1 (5 bases). Germline values: CDR1 SNHLY, CDR2 FYNNEI. CDR3 size: 14 residues. V was shortened by 4 bases and J by 7 bases, with 14 bases between the two germline ends. The CDR3 region is CASSVGGVWQPQHF. The CDR3 region has the DNA TGTGCCAGCAGTGTAGGAGGGGTATGGCAGCCCCAGCATTTT.